This T cell receptor beta chain was sequenced for a study of blood T cell repertoires in COVID-19. The overall study: Material from acute and convalescent COVID-19 was sourced from the United States, Italy and Spain.

Here immunoSEQ multiplex PCR was the method, and the copy in TCRdb shows in-frame clones only, minus some. The sample lists about 190,000 clones, 75% to 90% occurring once. The CDR3 loop spans 14 amino acids. V was pared by 6 bases and J by 5 bases, with 4 bases of the junction left unmatched. Germline assignment: CDR1 MDHEN and CDR2 SYDVKM. The sequence was collected from a woman in her 40s with acute or convalescent COVID-19. The specimen was peripheral blood. The gene calls are TRBV28 and TRBJ2-5; 12 bases match TRBD2. For the CDR3, the DNA is TGTGCCAGCAGCACTACTAGCGGGGGGGAGACCCAGTACTTC. Its translation: CASSTTSGGETQYF.